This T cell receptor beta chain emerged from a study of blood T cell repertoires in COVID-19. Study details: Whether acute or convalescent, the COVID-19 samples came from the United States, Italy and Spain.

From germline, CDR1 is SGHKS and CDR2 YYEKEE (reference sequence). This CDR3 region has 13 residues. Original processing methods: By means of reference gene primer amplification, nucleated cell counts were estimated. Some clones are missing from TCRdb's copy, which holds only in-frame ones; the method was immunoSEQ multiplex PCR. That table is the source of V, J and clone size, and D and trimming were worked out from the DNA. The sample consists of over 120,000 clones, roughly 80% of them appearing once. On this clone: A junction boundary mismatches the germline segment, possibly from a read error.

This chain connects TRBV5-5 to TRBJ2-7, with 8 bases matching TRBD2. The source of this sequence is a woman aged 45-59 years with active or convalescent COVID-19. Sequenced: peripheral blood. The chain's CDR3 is CASSATQTGLVDF. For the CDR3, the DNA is TGTGCCAGCAGCGCAACGCAGACGGGACTAGTCGACTTC.